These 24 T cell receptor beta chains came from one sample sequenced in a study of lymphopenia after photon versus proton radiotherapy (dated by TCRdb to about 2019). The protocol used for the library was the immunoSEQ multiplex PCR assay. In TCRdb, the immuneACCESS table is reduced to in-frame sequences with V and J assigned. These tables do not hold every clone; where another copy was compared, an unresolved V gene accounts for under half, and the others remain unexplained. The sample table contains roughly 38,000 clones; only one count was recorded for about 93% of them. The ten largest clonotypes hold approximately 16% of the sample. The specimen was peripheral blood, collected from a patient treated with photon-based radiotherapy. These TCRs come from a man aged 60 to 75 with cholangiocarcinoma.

The CDR3 is CASSLDTGTIREQYF. CDR3 coding DNA: TGCGCCAGCAGCTTGGATACCGGGACTATCAGAGAGCAGTACTTC. The rearrangement links TRBV5-1 to TRBJ2-7, with 7 positions matching TRBD2. Germline trimming cut 0 bases from V and 7 bases from J; bases unmatched to any gene: 10. The CDR3 is made up of 15 amino acids. Germline V gene data show CDR1 as SGHRS and CDR2 as YFSETQ.

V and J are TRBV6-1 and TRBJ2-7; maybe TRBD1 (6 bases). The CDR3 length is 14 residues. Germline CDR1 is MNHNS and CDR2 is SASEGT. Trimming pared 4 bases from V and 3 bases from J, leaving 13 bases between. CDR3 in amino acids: CASSVQGLSYEQYF. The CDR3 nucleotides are TGTGCCAGCAGTGTTCAGGGGCTGAGCTACGAGCAGTACTTC.

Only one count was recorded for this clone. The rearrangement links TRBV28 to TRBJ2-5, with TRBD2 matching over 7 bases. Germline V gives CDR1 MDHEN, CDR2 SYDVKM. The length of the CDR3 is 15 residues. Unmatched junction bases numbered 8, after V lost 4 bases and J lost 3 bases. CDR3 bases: TGTGCCAGCAGTTCGGCCCGGGCGGGAGAAGAGACCCAGTACTTC. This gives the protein CASSSARAGEETQYF.

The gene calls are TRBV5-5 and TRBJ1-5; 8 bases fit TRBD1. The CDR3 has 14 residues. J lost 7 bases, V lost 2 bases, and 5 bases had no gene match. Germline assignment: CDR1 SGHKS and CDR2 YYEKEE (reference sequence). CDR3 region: CASSFAQGDQPQHF. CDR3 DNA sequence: TGTGCCAGCAGCTTTGCACAGGGGGACCAGCCCCAGCATTTT.

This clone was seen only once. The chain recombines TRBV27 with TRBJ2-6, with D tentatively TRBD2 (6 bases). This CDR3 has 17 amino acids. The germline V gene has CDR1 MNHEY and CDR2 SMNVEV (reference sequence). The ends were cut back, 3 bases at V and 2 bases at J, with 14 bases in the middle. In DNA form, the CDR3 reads TGTGCCAGCAGTTTTGGCGGGGCGTCGCCTGGGGCCAACGTCCTGACTTTC. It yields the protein CASSFGGASPGANVLTF.

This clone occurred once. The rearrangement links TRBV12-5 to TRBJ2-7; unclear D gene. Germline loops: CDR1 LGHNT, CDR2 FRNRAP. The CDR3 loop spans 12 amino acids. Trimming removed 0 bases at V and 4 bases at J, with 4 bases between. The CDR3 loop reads CASGLVQYEQYF. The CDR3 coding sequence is TGTGCTAGTGGTTTGGTACAGTACGAGCAGTACTTC.

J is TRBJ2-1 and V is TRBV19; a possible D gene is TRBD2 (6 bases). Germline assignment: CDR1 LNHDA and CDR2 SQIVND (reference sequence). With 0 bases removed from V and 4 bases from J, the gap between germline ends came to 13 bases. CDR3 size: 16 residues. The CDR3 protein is CASSIDLRSGYNEQFF. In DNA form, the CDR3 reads TGTGCCAGTAGTATAGATCTTAGGAGCGGGTACAATGAGCAGTTCTTC.

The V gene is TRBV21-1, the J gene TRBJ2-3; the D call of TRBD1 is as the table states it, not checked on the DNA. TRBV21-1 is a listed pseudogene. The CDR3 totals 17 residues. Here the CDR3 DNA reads TGTGCCAGCAGCAAACCTTGGGACAGACCCAGCACAGATACGCAGTATTTT. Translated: CASSKPWDRPSTDTQYF.

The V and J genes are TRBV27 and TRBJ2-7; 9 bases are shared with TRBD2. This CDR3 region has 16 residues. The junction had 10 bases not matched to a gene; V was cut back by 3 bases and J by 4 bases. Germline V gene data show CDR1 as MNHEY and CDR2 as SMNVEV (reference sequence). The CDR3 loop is CASSLRGLAGRYEQYF. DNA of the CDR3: TGTGCCAGCAGTTTGCGAGGGCTAGCGGGGAGATACGAGCAGTACTTC.

The CDR3 DNA sequence: TGTGCCAGCAGCGTAACGGGTAACATGAACACTGAAGCTTTCTTT. Protein: CASSVTGNMNTEAFF. The V gene is TRBV9, the J gene TRBJ1-1; no definite D call. Germline CDR1 and CDR2: SGDLS and YYNGEE. This CDR3 is 15 amino acids long. Deletions cut 1 base from V and 0 bases from J, with 10 bases between.

Here the CDR3 reads CASSPQGTATNEKLFF. As DNA, the CDR3 is TGTGCCAGCTCCCCCCAAGGGACAGCAACTAATGAAAAACTGTTTTTT. The chain uses TRBV18 and TRBJ1-4; 7 nucleotides align to TRBD1. Germline values: CDR1 KGHSH, CDR2 LQKENI. There are 16 residues in the CDR3. V gave up 6 bases and J gave up 0 bases; unmatched junction bases: 7.

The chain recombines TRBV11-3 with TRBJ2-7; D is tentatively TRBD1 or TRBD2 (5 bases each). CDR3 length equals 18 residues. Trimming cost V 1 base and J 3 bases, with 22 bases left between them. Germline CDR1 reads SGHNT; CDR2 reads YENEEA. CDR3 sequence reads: CASSLALTGQPRLYEQYF. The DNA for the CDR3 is TGTGCCAGCAGCTTAGCCCTTACGGGGCAGCCAAGACTCTACGAGCAGTACTTC.

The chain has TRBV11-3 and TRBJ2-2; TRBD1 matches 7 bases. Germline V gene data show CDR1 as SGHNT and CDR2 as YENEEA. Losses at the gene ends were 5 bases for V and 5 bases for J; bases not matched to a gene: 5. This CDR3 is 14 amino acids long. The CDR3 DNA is TGTGCCAGCAGCACCGGGACAGATACCGGGGAGCTGTTTTTT. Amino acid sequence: CASSTGTDTGELFF.

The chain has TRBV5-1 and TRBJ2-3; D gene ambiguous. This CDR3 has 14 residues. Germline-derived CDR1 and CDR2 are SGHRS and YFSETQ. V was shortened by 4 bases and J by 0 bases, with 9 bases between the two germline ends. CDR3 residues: CASSRTRSTDTQYF. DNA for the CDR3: TGCGCCAGCAGCCGAACACGGAGCACAGATACGCAGTATTTT.

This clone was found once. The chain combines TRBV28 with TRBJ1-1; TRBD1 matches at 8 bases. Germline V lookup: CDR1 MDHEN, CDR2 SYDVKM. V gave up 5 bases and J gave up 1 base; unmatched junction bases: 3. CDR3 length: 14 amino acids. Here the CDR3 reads CASSKTGGNTEAFF. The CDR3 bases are TGTGCCAGCAGTAAAACAGGGGGGAACACTGAAGCTTTCTTT.

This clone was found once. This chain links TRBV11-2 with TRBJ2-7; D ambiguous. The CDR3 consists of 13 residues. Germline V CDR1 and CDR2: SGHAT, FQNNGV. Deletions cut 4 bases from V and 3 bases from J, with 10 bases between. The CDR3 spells CASSSRNNYEQYF. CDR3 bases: TGTGCCAGCAGCTCAAGAAACAACTACGAGCAGTACTTC.

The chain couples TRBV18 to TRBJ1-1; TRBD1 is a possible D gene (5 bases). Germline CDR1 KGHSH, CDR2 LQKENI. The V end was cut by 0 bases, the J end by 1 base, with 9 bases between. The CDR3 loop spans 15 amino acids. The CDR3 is CASSPPQGKNTEAFF. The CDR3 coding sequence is TGTGCCAGCTCACCACCCCAGGGAAAGAACACTGAAGCTTTCTTT. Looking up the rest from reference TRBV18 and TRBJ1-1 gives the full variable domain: NAGVMQNPRHLVRRRGQEARLRCSPMKGHSHVYWYRQLPEEGLKFMVYLQKENIIDESGMPKERFSAEFPKEGPSILRIQQVVRGDSAAYFCASSPPQGKNTEAFFGQGTRLTVV.

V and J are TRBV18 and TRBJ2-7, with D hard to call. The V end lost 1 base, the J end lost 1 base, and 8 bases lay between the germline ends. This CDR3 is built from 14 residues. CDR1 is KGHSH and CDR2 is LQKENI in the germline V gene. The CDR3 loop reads CASSPQAESYEQYF. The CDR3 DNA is TGTGCCAGCTCACCACAGGCGGAGTCCTACGAGCAGTACTTC.

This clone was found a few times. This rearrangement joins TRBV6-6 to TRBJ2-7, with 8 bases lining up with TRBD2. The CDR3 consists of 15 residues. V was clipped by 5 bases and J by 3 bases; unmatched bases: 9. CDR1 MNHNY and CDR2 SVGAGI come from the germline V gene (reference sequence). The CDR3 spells CASSPRPGGVYEQYF. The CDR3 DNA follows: TGTGCCAGCAGTCCCCGGCCGGGAGGGGTCTACGAGCAGTACTTC.

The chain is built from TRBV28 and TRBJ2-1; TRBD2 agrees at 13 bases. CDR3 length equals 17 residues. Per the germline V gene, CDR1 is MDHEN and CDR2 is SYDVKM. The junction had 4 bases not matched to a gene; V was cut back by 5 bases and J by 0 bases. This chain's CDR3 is CASSPTSGRASYNEQFF. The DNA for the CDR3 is TGTGCCAGCAGTCCAACTAGCGGGAGGGCCTCCTACAATGAGCAGTTCTTC.

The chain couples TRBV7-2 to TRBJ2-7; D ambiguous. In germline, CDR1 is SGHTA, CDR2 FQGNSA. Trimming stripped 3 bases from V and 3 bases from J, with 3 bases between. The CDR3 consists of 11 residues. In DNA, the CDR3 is TGTGCCAGCAGCTTGGTCTACGAGCAGTACTTC. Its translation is CASSLVYEQYF.

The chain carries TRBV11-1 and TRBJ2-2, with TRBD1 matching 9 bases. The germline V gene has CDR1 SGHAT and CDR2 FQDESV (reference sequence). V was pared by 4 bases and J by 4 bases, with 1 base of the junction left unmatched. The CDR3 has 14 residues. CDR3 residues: CASSSTGGTGELFF. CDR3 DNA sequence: TGTGCCAGCAGCTCGACAGGGGGCACCGGGGAGCTGTTTTTT.

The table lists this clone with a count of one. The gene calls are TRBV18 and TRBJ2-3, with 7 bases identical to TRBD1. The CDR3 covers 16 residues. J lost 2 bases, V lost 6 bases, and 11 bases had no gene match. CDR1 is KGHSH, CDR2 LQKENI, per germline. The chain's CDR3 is CASSVGWDSHTDTQYF. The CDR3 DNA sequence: TGTGCCAGCTCGGTAGGGTGGGACAGCCACACAGATACGCAGTATTTT.

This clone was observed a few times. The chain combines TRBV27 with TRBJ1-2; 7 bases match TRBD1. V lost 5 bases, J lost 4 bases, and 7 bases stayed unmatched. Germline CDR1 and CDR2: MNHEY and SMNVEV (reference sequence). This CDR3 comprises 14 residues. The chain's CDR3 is CASSDFGTAYGYTF. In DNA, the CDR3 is TGTGCCAGCAGTGATTTCGGGACAGCCTATGGCTACACCTTC.